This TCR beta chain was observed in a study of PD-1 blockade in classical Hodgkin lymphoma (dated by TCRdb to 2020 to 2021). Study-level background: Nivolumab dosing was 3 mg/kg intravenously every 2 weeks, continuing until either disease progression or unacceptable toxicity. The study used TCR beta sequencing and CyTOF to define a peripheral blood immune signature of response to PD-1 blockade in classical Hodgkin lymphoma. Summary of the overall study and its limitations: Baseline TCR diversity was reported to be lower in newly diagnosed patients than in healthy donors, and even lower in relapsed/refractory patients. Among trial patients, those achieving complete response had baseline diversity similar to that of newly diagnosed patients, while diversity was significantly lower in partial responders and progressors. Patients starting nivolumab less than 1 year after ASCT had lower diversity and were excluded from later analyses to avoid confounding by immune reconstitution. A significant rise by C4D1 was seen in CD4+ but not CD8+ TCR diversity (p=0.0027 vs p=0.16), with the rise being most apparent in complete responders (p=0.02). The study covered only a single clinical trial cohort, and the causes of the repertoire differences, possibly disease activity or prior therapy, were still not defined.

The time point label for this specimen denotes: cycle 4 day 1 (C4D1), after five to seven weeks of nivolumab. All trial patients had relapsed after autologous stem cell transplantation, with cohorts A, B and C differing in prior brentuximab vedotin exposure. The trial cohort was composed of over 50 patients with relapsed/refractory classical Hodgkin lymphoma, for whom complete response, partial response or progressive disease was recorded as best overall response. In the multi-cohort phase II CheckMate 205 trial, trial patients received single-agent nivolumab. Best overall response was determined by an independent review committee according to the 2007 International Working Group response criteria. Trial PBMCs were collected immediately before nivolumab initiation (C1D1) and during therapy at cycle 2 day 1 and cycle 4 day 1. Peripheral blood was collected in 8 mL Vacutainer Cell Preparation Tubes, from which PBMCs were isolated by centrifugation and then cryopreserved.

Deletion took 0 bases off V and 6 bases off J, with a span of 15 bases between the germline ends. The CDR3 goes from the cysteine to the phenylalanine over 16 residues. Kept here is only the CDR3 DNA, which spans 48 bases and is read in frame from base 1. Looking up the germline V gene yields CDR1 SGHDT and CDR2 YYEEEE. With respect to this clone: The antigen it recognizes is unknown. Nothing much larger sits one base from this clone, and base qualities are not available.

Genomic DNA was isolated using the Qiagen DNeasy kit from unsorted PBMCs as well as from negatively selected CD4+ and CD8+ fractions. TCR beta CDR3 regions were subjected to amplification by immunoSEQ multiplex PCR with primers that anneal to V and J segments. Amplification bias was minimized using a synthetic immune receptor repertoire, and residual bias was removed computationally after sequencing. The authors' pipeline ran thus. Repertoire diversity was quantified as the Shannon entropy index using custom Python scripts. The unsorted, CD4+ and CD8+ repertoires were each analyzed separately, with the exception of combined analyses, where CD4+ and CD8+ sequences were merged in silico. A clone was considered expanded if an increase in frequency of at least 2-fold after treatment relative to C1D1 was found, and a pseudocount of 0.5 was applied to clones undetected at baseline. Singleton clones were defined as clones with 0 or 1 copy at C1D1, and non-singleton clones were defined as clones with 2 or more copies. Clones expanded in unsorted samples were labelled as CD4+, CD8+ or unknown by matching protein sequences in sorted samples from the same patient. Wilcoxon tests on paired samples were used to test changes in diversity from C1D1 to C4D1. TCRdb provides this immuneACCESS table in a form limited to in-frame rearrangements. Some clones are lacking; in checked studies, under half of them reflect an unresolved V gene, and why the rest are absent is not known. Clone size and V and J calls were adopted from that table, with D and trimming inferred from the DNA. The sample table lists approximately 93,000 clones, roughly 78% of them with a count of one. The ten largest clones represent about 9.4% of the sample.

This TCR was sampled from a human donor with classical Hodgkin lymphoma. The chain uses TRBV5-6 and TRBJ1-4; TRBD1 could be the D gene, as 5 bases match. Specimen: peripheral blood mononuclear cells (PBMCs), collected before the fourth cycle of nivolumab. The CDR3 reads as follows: CASSLVSGGAYEKLFF. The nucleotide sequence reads TGTGCCAGCAGCTTGGTGTCTGGAGGGGCCTATGAAAAACTGTTTTTT.